This TCR beta chain was profiled in a study of blood T cell repertoires in COVID-19. Across the whole study: Samples taken during acute and convalescent COVID-19 were collected in the United States, Italy and Spain. PBMCs, B-cell-depleted T cells, or T cells were the source of the cDNA or gDNA that made up the material.

Many counts were recorded for this clone. Germline V gene sequence: CDR1 SGHNT, CDR2 YYREEE (reference sequence). The V gene lost 3 bases and the J gene lost 5 bases, with 11 bases spanning the gap. The CDR3 totals 13 residues. Original data processing: Reference gene primer amplification yielded estimated nucleated cell counts. Sequencing was performed with immunoSEQ multiplex PCR; in TCRdb, only in-frame clones are kept and a portion is missing. V, J and clone size are taken as reported in that table, and D and trimming were inferred from the DNA itself. The sample shows some 130,000 clones, about 85% of them seen only once.

The chain carries TRBV5-4 and TRBJ2-5; D is uncertain. The clonotype originates from a man between 65 and 80 years old with acute or convalescent COVID-19. Sequenced material: peripheral blood. The CDR3 DNA follows: TGTGCCAGCAGCTCCGACCGGCGGGAGACCCAGTACTTC. Encoded protein: CASSSDRRETQYF.